The 17 T cell receptor beta chains in this list originate from one sample, sequenced in a study of T cell responses to AZD1222 COVID-19 vaccine. Sequencing used immunoSEQ multiplex PCR; TCRdb keeps in-frame clones, though not all of them. Of 110,000 to 150,000 clones listed, approximately 91% were seen once; the top ten hold around 4.7%. Sequencing used peripheral blood, obtained on day 0 of AZD1222 vaccination. Source of these receptors: an adult in good health.

This sequence joins TRBV3-1 (or the pseudogene TRBV3-2) and TRBJ1-1; 8 nucleotides align to TRBD1. The germline gives CDR1 LGHDT, CDR2 YNNKEL (reference sequence). V was pared by 4 bases and J by 3 bases, with 10 bases of the junction left unmatched. The CDR3 length is 16 residues. CDR3 in amino acids: CASSPTGGALDTEAFF. DNA for the CDR3: TGTGCCAGCAGCCCCACAGGGGGGGCGCTTGACACTGAAGCTTTCTTT.

On this clone itself: This sample includes further DNA sequences coding for the same CDR3. CDR3 coding DNA: TGTGCCAGCAGTGGTAGGGAAGAGACCCAGTACTTC. Translation: CASSGREETQYF. V and J are TRBV27 and TRBJ2-5; D unclear. This CDR3 has 12 residues. V lost 5 bases and J 3 bases, leaving 7 bases between the germline ends. Looked up from germline, CDR1 is MNHEY and CDR2 is SMNVEV (reference sequence).

The V call is TRBV28, the J call TRBJ2-2, with D possibly matching TRBD2 (6 bases). The CDR3 is 16 amino acids. Looked up from germline, CDR1 is MDHEN and CDR2 is SYDVKM. V lost 6 bases and J 5 bases, leaving 19 bases between the germline ends. The chain's CDR3 is CASRAWGEVLTGELFF. The DNA of the CDR3 is TGTGCCAGCAGAGCGTGGGGGGAGGTGTTAACCGGGGAGCTGTTTTTT.

The chain has TRBV29-1 and TRBJ1-4; D is undetermined. Deletions cut 2 bases from V and 5 bases from J, with 9 bases between. Germline lookup yields CDR1 SQVTM and CDR2 ANQGSEA. The CDR3 contains 13 residues. The CDR3 loop reads CSVERKPNEKLFF. The CDR3 DNA is TGCAGCGTTGAAAGGAAGCCAAATGAAAAACTGTTTTTT.

The V call is TRBV7-9, the J call TRBJ2-5; the match to TRBD1 covers 9 bases. The germline gives CDR1 SEHNR, CDR2 FQNEAQ (reference sequence). The CDR3 length is 14 residues. With V trimmed by 5 bases and J by 5 bases, 6 bases remained unmatched. This chain's CDR3 is CASSTYRGQETQYF. In nucleotides, the CDR3 is TGTGCCAGCAGCACCTACAGGGGGCAGGAGACCCAGTACTTC.

V usage is TRBV12-3 or TRBV12-4 and J usage is TRBJ2-5; D not resolved. Between the trimmed V and J ends, which lost 6 bases and 0 bases, there was a span of 8 bases. There are 13 residues in the CDR3. The CDR3 sequence: CASRRLNQETQYF. The CDR3 coding sequence is TGTGCCAGCAGGCGCTTGAACCAAGAGACCCAGTACTTC.

J is TRBJ2-7 and V is TRBV3-1 (or the pseudogene TRBV3-2); 10 nucleotides line up with TRBD2. V shed 5 bases, J shed 1 base, and the junction held 20 bases outside the gene matches. The CDR3 runs to 20 residues. Per the germline V gene, CDR1 is LGHDT and CDR2 is YNNKEL (reference sequence). The DNA of the CDR3 is TGTGCCAGCAGCTCAGATTTAGTAGCGGGAGGCCCCGCCCATTCCTACGAGCAGTACTTC. Translation gives CASSSDLVAGGPAHSYEQYF.

V gene TRBV4-2 combines with J gene TRBJ2-7; D may be TRBD1 or TRBD2 (6 bases each). V lost 0 bases to trimming and J lost 4 bases, with 10 bases between them. Per germline, CDR1 LGHNA and CDR2 YNFKEQ. CDR3 length: 14 residues. CDR3 in amino acids: CASSQDRGLYEQYF. Here the CDR3 DNA reads TGTGCCAGCAGCCAAGATCGGGGGCTATACGAGCAGTACTTC.

Points on this clone: The sample carries other DNA sequences with the same CDR3. The chain employs TRBV30 and TRBJ2-7, with unresolved D. Trimming left V 2 bases short and J 3 bases short, with 5 bases between. The germline gives CDR1 GTSNPN, CDR2 SVGIG (reference sequence). The CDR3 runs to 11 residues. CDR3 loop: CAWSRLYEQYF. In DNA, the CDR3 is TGTGCCTGGAGTAGACTCTACGAGCAGTACTTC.

The rearrangement links TRBV7-9 to TRBJ2-1, with D unresolved. The V end was cut by 1 base, the J end by 6 bases, with 7 bases between. Germline V gene data show CDR1 as SEHNR and CDR2 as FQNEAQ (reference sequence). The CDR3 covers 13 residues. CDR3 sequence reads: CASSLGILNEQFF. The CDR3 bases are TGTGCCAGCAGCTTAGGAATCCTCAATGAGCAGTTCTTC.

This clone was observed a single time. V is TRBV27 and J is TRBJ1-4; D not certain. V shed 0 bases and J shed 4 bases, with 9 bases lying between them. Germline V gene data show CDR1 as MNHEY and CDR2 as SMNVEV (reference sequence). CDR3 length equals 15 residues. The CDR3 nucleotides are TGTGCCAGCAGTTTATCAAGGGTACTTAATGAAAAACTGTTTTTT. Protein: CASSLSRVLNEKLFF.

This rearrangement joins TRBV12-3 or TRBV12-4 to TRBJ1-2, with no clear D. The CDR3 length is 13 residues. Trimming removed 3 bases from V and 0 bases from J, with 5 bases in between. The CDR3 region has the DNA TGTGCCAGCAGTTTTTGGACTAACTATGGCTACACCTTC. It specifies CASSFWTNYGYTF.

The chain's CDR3 is CASSLSRTRADTGELFF. CDR3 in DNA: TGTGCCAGCAGCTTATCTCGGACTCGGGCAGACACCGGGGAGCTGTTTTTT. The chain couples TRBV11-3 to TRBJ2-2, with D tentatively TRBD2 (5 bases). The length of the CDR3 is 17 residues. Germline values: CDR1 SGHNT, CDR2 YENEEA. V was cut by 2 bases and J by 3 bases, with 16 bases left in between.

The chain couples TRBV11-2 to TRBJ1-3; D unresolved. V was shortened by 0 bases and J by 0 bases, with 6 bases between the two germline ends. Germline CDR1 SGHAT, CDR2 FQNNGV. This CDR3 contains 15 residues. The CDR3 sequence: CASSLELSSGNTIYF. In DNA form, the CDR3 reads TGTGCCAGCAGCTTAGAACTCAGCTCTGGAAACACCATATATTTT.

The V gene is TRBV5-1, the J gene TRBJ2-5, with 10 bases lining up with TRBD2. Germline CDR1 is SGHRS and CDR2 is YFSETQ. The CDR3 contains 17 residues. Trimming at V came to 3 bases and at J to 3 bases, leaving 11 bases not matched to a gene. The CDR3 region is CASSSYRTSGIKETQYF. CDR3 DNA sequence: TGCGCCAGCAGCTCGTACCGGACTAGCGGTATCAAAGAGACCCAGTACTTC.

V gene TRBV3-1 (or the pseudogene TRBV3-2) combines with J gene TRBJ1-5; D is possibly TRBD1 (6 bases). The CDR3 length is 17 residues. V lost 5 bases and J 5 bases, leaving 22 bases between the germline ends. Germline CDR1 and CDR2: LGHDT and YNNKEL (reference sequence). The CDR3 bases are TGTGCCAGCAGCGCTCGGACAGTAGGCGTGTTTGATCAGCCCCAGCATTTT. It encodes CASSARTVGVFDQPQHF.

V is TRBV5-1 and J is TRBJ2-6; D remains ambiguous. V lost 0 bases and J 2 bases, leaving 9 bases between the germline ends. Germline CDR1 is SGHRS and CDR2 is YFSETQ. This CDR3 region has 16 residues. The CDR3 is CASSLGVETGANVLTF. CDR3 bases: TGCGCCAGCAGCTTGGGGGTGGAAACTGGGGCCAACGTCCTGACTTTC.